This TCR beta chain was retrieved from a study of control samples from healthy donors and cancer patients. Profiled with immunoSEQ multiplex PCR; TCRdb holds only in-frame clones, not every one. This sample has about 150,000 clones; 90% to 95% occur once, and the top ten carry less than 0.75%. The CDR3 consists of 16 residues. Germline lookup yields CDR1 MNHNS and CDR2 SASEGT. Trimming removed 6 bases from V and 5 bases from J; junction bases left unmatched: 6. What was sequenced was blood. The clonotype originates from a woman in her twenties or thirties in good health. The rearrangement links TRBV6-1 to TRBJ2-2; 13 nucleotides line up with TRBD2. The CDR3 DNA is TGTGCCAGCAGCGAACTAGCGGGAGGGCGTACCGGGGAGCTGTTTTTT. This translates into CASSELAGGRTGELFF.